The rows below give T cell receptor beta chains drawn from one sample of a study of blood T cell repertoires in COVID-19. Profiling relied on immunoSEQ multiplex PCR, and the TCRdb table lists in-frame clones only, not all of them. The data show 320,000 or so clones, roughly 85% seen once. The source material was PBMCs or T cells enriched from blood (not recorded which). The source is a young woman who had been exposed to COVID-19. CDR3s include the opening cysteine and the closing phenylalanine or tryptophan. The order of the fields is J gene, CDR3 length, V gene, CDR3 protein.

TRBJ1-5,13,TRBV7-2,CASSSQENQPQHF
TRBJ2-2,17,TRBV28,CASTLDRESFYTGELFF
TRBJ2-2,14,TRBV30,CAWASGQNTGELFF
TRBJ2-3,17,TRBV6-6,CASSPTSSGRKADTQYF
TRBJ2-3,13,TRBV27,CASSLRGLDTQYF
TRBJ1-2,14,TRBV19,CASSVGQGPYGYTF
TRBJ2-7,15,TRBV11-3,CASSLVLAGVHEQYF
TRBJ2-7,17,TRBV27,CASSSPSTSGRPYEQYF
TRBJ1-1,13,TRBV5-6,CASSLILRGEAFF
TRBJ1-5,12,TRBV19,CASSIARQPQHF
TRBJ2-7,17,TRBV18,CASSPGTGGKRTYEQYF
TRBJ2-1,17,TRBV6-1,CASSESGGKSSYNEQFF
TRBJ1-1,15,TRBV6-5,CASSYSISAGVKAFF
TRBJ1-4,14,TRBV7-2,CASSLGRANEKLFF
TRBJ2-1,14,TRBV5-1,CASSPDMVHDEQFF
TRBJ1-3,13,TRBV10-3,CAIAGAGGNTIYF
TRBJ2-3,15,TRBV3-1/TRBV3-2,CASWGGLDHSGTQYF